This T cell receptor beta chain was sequenced for a study of Ad26.COV2.S vaccination and SARS-CoV-2 variants. Study-level information: Donor got 5x10^10 or 1x10^11 viral particles of Ad26.COV2.S.

This table comes from immunoSEQ multiplex PCR, and its TCRdb copy is limited to in-frame clones, with some not included. The data hold about 680,000 clones, with roughly 90% observed a single time. Documented treatment: roughly 20 received Ad26.COV2.S at low or high dose, single or two shots; several received placebo; per-sample allocation not given. After the first vaccine or placebo injection, samples were drawn on day 63. Germline V lookup: CDR1 SGHKS, CDR2 YYEKEE (reference sequence). The CDR3 runs to 14 residues. The ends lost 4 bases at V and 7 bases at J; junction bases unmatched: 6. This specimen was peripheral blood, taken in a trial of Ad26.COV2.S vaccine versus placebo. The chain recombines TRBV5-5 with TRBJ1-5, with 9 bases aligning to TRBD1. The TCR comes from a person between 18 and 59 years old who received the Ad26.COV2.S COVID-19 vaccine or a placebo. In DNA, the CDR3 is TGTGCCAGCAGCCAAACAGGGGGCGACCAGCCCCAGCATTTT. Translation gives CASSQTGGDQPQHF.